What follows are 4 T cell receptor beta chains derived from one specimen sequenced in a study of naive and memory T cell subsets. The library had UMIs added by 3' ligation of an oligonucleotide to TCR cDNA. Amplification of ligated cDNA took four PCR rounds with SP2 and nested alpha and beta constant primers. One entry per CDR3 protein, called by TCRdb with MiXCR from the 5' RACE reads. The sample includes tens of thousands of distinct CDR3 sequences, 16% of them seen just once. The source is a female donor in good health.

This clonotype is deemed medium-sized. This CDR3 reads CSVAPGDTEAFF. CDR3 in DNA: TGCAGTGTAGCGCCAGGGGACACTGAAGCTTTCTTT. The chain is built from TRBV20-1 and TRBJ1-1, with D perhaps TRBD1 (6 bases). Germline assignment: CDR1 DFQATT and CDR2 SNEGSKA (reference sequence). The CDR3 runs 12 residues. V was shortened by 7 bases and J by 3 bases, with 12 bases between the two germline ends.

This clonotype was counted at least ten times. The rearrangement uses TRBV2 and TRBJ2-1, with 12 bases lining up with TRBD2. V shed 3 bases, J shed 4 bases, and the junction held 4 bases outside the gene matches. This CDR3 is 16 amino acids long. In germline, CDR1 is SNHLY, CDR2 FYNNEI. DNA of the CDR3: TGTGCCAGCAGTGAGGAACTAGCGGGGGGTTACAATGAGCAGTTCTTC. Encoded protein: CASSEELAGGYNEQFF.

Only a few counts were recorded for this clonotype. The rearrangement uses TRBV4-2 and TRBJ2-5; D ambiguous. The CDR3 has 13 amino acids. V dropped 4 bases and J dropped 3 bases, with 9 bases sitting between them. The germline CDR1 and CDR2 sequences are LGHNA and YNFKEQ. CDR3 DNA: TGTGCCAGCAGCCCAGGTACTGAAGAGACCCAGTACTTC. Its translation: CASSPGTEETQYF.

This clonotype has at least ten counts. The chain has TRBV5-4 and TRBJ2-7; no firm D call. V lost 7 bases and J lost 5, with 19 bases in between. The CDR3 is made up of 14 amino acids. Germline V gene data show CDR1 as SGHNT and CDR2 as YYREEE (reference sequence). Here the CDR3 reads CASALGNAAHEQYF. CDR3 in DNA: TGTGCCAGCGCCCTCGGCAACGCGGCCCACGAGCAGTACTTC.